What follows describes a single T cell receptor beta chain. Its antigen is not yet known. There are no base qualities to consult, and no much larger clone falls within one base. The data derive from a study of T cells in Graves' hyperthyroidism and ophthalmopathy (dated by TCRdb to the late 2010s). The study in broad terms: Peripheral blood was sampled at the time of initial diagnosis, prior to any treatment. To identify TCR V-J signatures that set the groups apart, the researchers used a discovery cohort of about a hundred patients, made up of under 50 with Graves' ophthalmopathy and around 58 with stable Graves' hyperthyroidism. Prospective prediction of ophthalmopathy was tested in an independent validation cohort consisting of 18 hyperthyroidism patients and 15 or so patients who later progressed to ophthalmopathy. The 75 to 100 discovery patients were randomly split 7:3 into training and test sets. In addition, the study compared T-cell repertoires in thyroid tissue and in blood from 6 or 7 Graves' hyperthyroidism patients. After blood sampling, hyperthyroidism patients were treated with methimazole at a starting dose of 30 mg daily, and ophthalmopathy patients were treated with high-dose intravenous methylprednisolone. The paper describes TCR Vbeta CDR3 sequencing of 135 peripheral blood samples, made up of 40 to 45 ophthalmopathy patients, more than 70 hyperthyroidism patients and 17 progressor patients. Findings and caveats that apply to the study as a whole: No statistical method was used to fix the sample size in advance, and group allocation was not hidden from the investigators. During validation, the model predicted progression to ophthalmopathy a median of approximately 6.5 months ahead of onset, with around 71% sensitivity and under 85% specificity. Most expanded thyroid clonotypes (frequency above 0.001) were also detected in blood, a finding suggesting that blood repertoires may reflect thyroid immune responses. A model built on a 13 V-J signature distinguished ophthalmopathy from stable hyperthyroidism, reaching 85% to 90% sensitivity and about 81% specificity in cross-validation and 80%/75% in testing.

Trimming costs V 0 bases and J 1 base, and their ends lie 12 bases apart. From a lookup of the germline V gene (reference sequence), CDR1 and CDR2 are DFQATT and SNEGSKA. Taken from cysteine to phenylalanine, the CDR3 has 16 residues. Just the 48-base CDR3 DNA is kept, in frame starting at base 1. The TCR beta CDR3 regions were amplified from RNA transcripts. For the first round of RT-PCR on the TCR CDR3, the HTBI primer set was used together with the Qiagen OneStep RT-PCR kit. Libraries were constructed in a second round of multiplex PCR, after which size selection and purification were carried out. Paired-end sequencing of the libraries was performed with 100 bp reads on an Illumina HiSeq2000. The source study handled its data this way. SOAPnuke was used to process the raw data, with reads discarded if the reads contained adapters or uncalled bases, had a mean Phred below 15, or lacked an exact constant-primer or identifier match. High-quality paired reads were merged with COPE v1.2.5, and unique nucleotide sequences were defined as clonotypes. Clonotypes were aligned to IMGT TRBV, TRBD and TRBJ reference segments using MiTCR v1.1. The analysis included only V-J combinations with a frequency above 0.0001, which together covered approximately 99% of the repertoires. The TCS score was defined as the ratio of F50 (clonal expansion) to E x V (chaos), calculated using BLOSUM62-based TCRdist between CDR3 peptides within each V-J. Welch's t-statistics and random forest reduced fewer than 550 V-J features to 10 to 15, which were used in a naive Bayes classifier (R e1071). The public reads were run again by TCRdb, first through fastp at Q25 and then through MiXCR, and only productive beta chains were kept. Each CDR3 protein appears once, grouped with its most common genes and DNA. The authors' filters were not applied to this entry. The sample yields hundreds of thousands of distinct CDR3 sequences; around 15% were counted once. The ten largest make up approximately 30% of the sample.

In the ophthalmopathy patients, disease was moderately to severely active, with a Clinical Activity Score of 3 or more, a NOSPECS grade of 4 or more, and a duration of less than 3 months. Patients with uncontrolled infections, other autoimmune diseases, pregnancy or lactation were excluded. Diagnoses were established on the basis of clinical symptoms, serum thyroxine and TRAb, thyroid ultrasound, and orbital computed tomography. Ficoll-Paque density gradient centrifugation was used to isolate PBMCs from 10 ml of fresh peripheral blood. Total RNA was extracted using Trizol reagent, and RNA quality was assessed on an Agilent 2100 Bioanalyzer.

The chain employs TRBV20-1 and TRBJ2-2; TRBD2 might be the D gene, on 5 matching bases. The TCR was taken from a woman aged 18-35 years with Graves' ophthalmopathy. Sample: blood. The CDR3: CSARDPSSGNTGELFF. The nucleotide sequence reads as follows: TGCAGTGCTAGAGATCCGTCCAGCGGGAACACCGGGGAGCTGTTTTTT.